The 8 T cell receptor beta chains listed next were all sequenced from one sample in a study of cytomegalovirus exposure and HLA in healthy donors. A multiplex PCR was run with 60 Vbeta primers and 13 Jbeta primers. Method: immunoSEQ multiplex PCR; TCRdb's copy keeps in-frame clones and lacks some. Found here are about 160,000 clones, around 83% of them singletons; the top ten hold more than 7%. The sequencing sample was made of PBMCs. These TCRs come from a male donor in good health and CMV-seropositive.

This clone occurred once. This chain connects TRBV5-1 to TRBJ2-1; 9 bases fit TRBD1. This CDR3 comprises 15 residues. Germline CDR1 reads SGHRS; CDR2 reads YFSETQ. Losses at the gene ends were 0 bases for V and 6 bases for J; bases not matched to a gene: 4. The CDR3 loop is CASSLEGQGGNEQFF. CDR3 sequence (DNA): TGCGCCAGCAGCTTGGAGGGACAGGGCGGCAATGAGCAGTTCTTC.

Points on this clone: The junction differs from germline at one of its ends, possibly a read error. Here the CDR3 reads CASSLAGVTDTQYF. The CDR3 DNA is TGTGCCAGCAGCCTAGCGGGAGTTACAGATACGCAGTATTTT. The J gene is TRBJ2-3, the V gene TRBV7-9, with 10 bases matching TRBD2. Germline lookup yields CDR1 SEHNR and CDR2 FQNEAQ (reference sequence). The CDR3 runs 14 residues.

The chain employs TRBV7-2 and TRBJ1-4; 8 bases map to TRBD1. The length of the CDR3 is 14 residues. Germline lookup yields CDR1 SGHTA and CDR2 FQGNSA. V dropped 5 bases and J dropped 8; count of bases not matched to a gene: 7. CDR3 sequence: CASSRRQGREKLFF. CDR3 DNA: TGTGCCAGCAGCCGAAGACAGGGGAGGGAAAAACTGTTTTTT.

V and J are TRBV28 and TRBJ1-2; D possibly corresponds to TRBD1 (6 bases). V lost 7 bases and J 4 bases, leaving 13 bases between the germline ends. Germline V gene sequence: CDR1 MDHEN, CDR2 SYDVKM. The CDR3 is made up of 13 amino acids. In nucleotides, the CDR3 is TGTGCCAGCACTATAAACAGGGCCTATGGCTACACCTTC. Amino acids: CASTINRAYGYTF.

The CDR3 DNA sequence: TGTGCTAGTGGTCAATACCAGCGGGGTAGGGTTGAGCAGTTCTTC. Residues: CASGQYQRGRVEQFF. The chain joins TRBV12-5 to TRBJ2-1, with TRBD2 matching over 7 bases. The CDR3 is made up of 15 amino acids. CDR1 is LGHNT and CDR2 is FRNRAP in the germline V gene. The junction had 13 bases not matched to a gene; V was cut back by 5 bases and J by 9 bases.

V gene TRBV5-1 combines with J gene TRBJ2-7, with no clear D. V dropped 0 bases and J dropped 1 base, with 11 bases sitting between them. The CDR3 has 15 amino acids. Germline V gene data show CDR1 as SGHRS and CDR2 as YFSETQ. The CDR3 spells CASSLDILKSYEQYF. CDR3 in DNA: TGCGCCAGCAGCTTGGACATTTTGAAATCCTACGAGCAGTACTTC.

The genes are TRBV7-6 and TRBJ2-5, with a possible D match to TRBD2 (5 bases). This CDR3 has 14 amino acids. Germline loops: CDR1 SGHVS, CDR2 FNYEAQ. Between the trimmed V and J ends, which lost 4 bases and 4 bases, there was a span of 13 bases. CDR3 nucleotide sequence: TGTGCCAGCAGCTCCCGAAATGAGGGAGAGACCCAGTACTTC. Translating it yields CASSSRNEGETQYF.

This clone has only a few counts. The rearrangement uses TRBV5-6 and TRBJ1-1; D unclear. Trimming shortened V by 2 bases and J by 0 bases, and 8 bases separated the two germline ends. Germline V gene sequence: CDR1 SGHDT, CDR2 YYEEEE. The CDR3 extends over 14 amino acids. The DNA of the CDR3 is TGTGCCAGCAGCTTTTCGACTGTGAACACTGAAGCTTTCTTT. This translates into CASSFSTVNTEAFF. The full variable domain, with the rest looked up from reference TRBV5-6 and TRBJ1-1, is DAGVTQSPTHLIKTRGQQVTLRCSPKSGHDTVSWYQQALGQGPQFIFQYYEEEERQRGNFPDRFSGHQFPNYSSELNVNALLLGDSALYLCASSFSTVNTEAFFGQGTRLTVV.